This TCR beta chain was identified in a study of tumor and adjacent non-tumor tissue in lung cancer. No cell sorting was done before RNA was extracted from the tissue. The CDR3 totals 13 residues. Germline loops: CDR1 SGHAT, CDR2 FQNNGV. A modified ARM-PCR protocol with three rounds of nested PCR amplified TCRbeta. A single record per CDR3 protein comes from TCRdb applying MiXCR to the multiplex PCR reads. The sample comprises under 95,000 distinct CDR3 sequences, about three fifths of which are singletons, and about 16% rests with the top ten. The gene calls are TRBV11-2 and TRBJ1-2; TRBD1 matches 9 bases. The sequenced sample was lung tumor tissue. This receptor was obtained from a man between 70 and 80 years old with non-small cell lung cancer. CDR3 nucleotides: TGTGGCAGAGCCGGGACAGGGCCGTTTAGCTACACCTTC. Protein product: CGRAGTGPFSYTF.